The text below deals with one T cell receptor beta chain. Its cognate antigen is unknown. Sequencing was performed with immunoSEQ multiplex PCR; in TCRdb, only in-frame clones are kept and a portion is missing. The table includes 68,000 or so clones, approximately 91% detected once. These data are taken from a study of cytomegalovirus exposure and HLA in healthy donors. Whole-study results and caveats: In vitro data verified a few CMV-associated chains as specific for CMV antigens.

The donors belonged to the approximately 110-subject validation cohort, separate from the roughly 650-subject first cohort. The sample was PBMCs. This TCR came from a man younger than 30 in good health and CMV-seronegative.

This chain's CDR3 is CASSQGQTWGYSSGNTIYF. DNA of the CDR3: TGTGCCAGCAGCCAGGGACAGACATGGGGTTACTCCTCTGGAAACACCATATATTTT. This chain joins TRBV5-6 and TRBJ1-3, with 7 nucleotides matching TRBD1. Germline assignment: CDR1 SGHDT and CDR2 YYEEEE. The V gene end was trimmed by 4 bases and the J gene end by 0 bases; junction bases not matched to a gene: 16. The CDR3 totals 19 residues.